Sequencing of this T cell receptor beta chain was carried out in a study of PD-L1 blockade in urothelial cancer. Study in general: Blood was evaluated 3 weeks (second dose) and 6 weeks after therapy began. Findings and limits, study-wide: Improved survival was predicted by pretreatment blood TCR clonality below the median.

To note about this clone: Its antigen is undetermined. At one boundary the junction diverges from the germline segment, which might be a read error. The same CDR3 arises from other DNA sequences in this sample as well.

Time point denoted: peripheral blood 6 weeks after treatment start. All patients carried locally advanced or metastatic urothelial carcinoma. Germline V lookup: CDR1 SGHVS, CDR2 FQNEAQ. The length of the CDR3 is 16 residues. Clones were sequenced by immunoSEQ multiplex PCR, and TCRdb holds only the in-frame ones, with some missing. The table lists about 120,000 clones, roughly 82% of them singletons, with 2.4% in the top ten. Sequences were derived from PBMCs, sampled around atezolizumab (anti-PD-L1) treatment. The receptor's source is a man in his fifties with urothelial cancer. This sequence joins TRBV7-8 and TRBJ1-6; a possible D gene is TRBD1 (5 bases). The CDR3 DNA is TGCGCCAGCACCCCTCGGGGGTCGGCCTATAATTCACCCCTCCACTTT. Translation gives CASTPRGSAYNSPLHF.